Listed below are T cell receptor beta chains from one sample, sequenced in a study of cytomegalovirus exposure and HLA in healthy donors. The data were produced by immunoSEQ multiplex PCR, yet TCRdb's version contains in-frame clones alone and is incomplete. This sample yields some 150,000 clones, of which about 65% are seen a single time; more than 2.5% belongs to the top ten. Sequencing was done on a sample of PBMCs. The receptors derive from a woman aged 25 to 45 in good health and CMV-seronegative. Both conserved end residues are part of each CDR3. Fields, in order: V gene, CDR3 length, clone size, J gene, D gene, CDR3 protein, CDR3 DNA. D genes are given only for firm matches. Some rows mark clone size as missing; the rest say once, few, many or name a class of expanded clone.

v_call: TRBV7-9
cdr3_length: 14
clone_size: NA
j_call: TRBJ1-2
d_call: NA
cdr3_aa: CASSSRAQRYGYTF
cdr3_nt: TGTGCCAGCAGCTCCAGGGCTCAGCGCTATGGCTACACCTTC

v_call: TRBV5-8
cdr3_length: 15
clone_size: NA
j_call: TRBJ2-1
d_call: TRBD2
cdr3_aa: CASSRTSGRYNEQFF
cdr3_nt: TGTGCCAGCAGCAGGACTAGCGGGAGATACAATGAGCAGTTCTTC

v_call: TRBV29-1
cdr3_length: 13
clone_size: NA
j_call: TRBJ1-3
d_call: NA
cdr3_aa: CSARGEGKNIIYF
cdr3_nt: TGCAGCGCCAGGGGTGAAGGGAAGAACATCATATATTTT

v_call: TRBV7-7
cdr3_length: 15
clone_size: NA
j_call: TRBJ2-1
d_call: TRBD2
cdr3_aa: CASSSSGLAGDEQFF
cdr3_nt: TGTGCTAGCAGCTCGTCCGGACTAGCGGGAGATGAGCAGTTCTTC

v_call: TRBV5-4
cdr3_length: 14
clone_size: NA
j_call: TRBJ2-4
d_call: TRBD1
cdr3_aa: CASSTWTGKNIQYF
cdr3_nt: TGTGCCAGCAGCACCTGGACAGGGAAAAACATTCAGTACTTC

v_call: TRBV18
cdr3_length: 15
clone_size: NA
j_call: TRBJ2-7
d_call: TRBD1
cdr3_aa: CASSPGQGALYEQYF
cdr3_nt: TGTGCCAGCTCTCCCGGACAGGGGGCTCTCTACGAGCAGTACTTC

v_call: TRBV29-1
cdr3_length: 17
clone_size: NA
j_call: TRBJ2-1
d_call: TRBD2
cdr3_aa: CSAYWTSGPLSYNEQFF
cdr3_nt: TGCAGCGCATACTGGACTAGCGGGCCGCTCTCCTACAATGAGCAGTTCTTC

v_call: TRBV15
cdr3_length: 15
clone_size: NA
j_call: TRBJ2-3
d_call: TRBD2
cdr3_aa: CATSREGQREDTQYF
cdr3_nt: TGTGCCACCAGCAGAGAGGGCCAGCGGGAAGATACGCAGTATTTT

v_call: TRBV9
cdr3_length: 15
clone_size: NA
j_call: TRBJ2-3
d_call: NA
cdr3_aa: CASSYGTPFTDTQYF
cdr3_nt: TGTGCCAGCAGCTACGGGACACCTTTCACAGATACGCAGTATTTT

v_call: TRBV28
cdr3_length: 15
clone_size: NA
j_call: TRBJ2-1
d_call: TRBD2
cdr3_aa: CASRKLSGSFNEQFF
cdr3_nt: TGTGCCAGCAGGAAACTTAGCGGGAGCTTCAATGAGCAGTTCTTC

v_call: TRBV27
cdr3_length: 16
clone_size: NA
j_call: TRBJ2-3
d_call: TRBD2
cdr3_aa: CASSLWNGGYTDTQYF
cdr3_nt: TGTGCCAGCAGTTTATGGAACGGGGGGTACACAGATACGCAGTATTTT

v_call: TRBV7-9
cdr3_length: 16
clone_size: NA
j_call: TRBJ2-3
d_call: TRBD2
cdr3_aa: CASSLGLAGDADTQYF
cdr3_nt: TGTGCCAGCAGCTTGGGACTAGCGGGAGACGCAGATACGCAGTATTTT

v_call: TRBV21-1
cdr3_length: 15
clone_size: few
j_call: TRBJ2-7
d_call: NA
cdr3_aa: CAIRPFSGSSYEQYF
cdr3_nt: TGTGCCATCCGACCCTTTAGCGGGAGCTCCTACGAGCAGTACTTC

v_call: TRBV9
cdr3_length: 13
clone_size: NA
j_call: TRBJ2-5
d_call: TRBD1
cdr3_aa: CASSGDSGETQYF
cdr3_nt: TGTGCCAGCAGCGGGGACAGTGGGGAGACCCAGTACTTC

v_call: TRBV11-2
cdr3_length: 14
clone_size: NA
j_call: TRBJ2-1
d_call: NA
cdr3_aa: CASSLEPSFDEQFF
cdr3_nt: TGTGCCAGCAGCTTAGAGCCGAGTTTCGATGAGCAGTTCTTC

v_call: TRBV19
cdr3_length: 14
clone_size: NA
j_call: TRBJ2-7
d_call: NA
cdr3_aa: CASSPGTVSGEQYF
cdr3_nt: TGTGCCAGTAGTCCGGGGACTGTCTCGGGCGAGCAGTACTTC

v_call: TRBV19
cdr3_length: 13
clone_size: NA
j_call: TRBJ1-2
d_call: TRBD1
cdr3_aa: CATGTGSNYGYTF
cdr3_nt: TGTGCCACCGGGACAGGGAGTAACTATGGCTACACCTTC

v_call: TRBV2
cdr3_length: 11
clone_size: NA
j_call: TRBJ1-2
d_call: NA
cdr3_aa: CASSAGGGYTF
cdr3_nt: TGTGCCAGCAGTGCTGGGGGGGGCTACACCTTC

v_call: TRBV7-9
cdr3_length: 14
clone_size: few
j_call: TRBJ2-5
d_call: NA
cdr3_aa: CASSLLGSQETQYF
cdr3_nt: TGTGCCAGCAGCTTGCTTGGCAGCCAAGAGACCCAGTACTTC

v_call: TRBV7-7
cdr3_length: 13
clone_size: NA
j_call: TRBJ2-7
d_call: NA
cdr3_aa: CASSLAFGYEQYF
cdr3_nt: TGTGCTAGCAGCTTAGCTTTCGGGTACGAGCAGTACTTC

v_call: TRBV5-4
cdr3_length: 17
clone_size: NA
j_call: TRBJ2-3
d_call: NA
cdr3_aa: CASSLPNWRDGTDTQYF
cdr3_nt: TGTGCCAGCAGCTTGCCAAATTGGCGGGACGGCACAGATACGCAGTATTTT

v_call: TRBV5-6
cdr3_length: 15
clone_size: NA
j_call: TRBJ2-7
d_call: TRBD1
cdr3_aa: CASSRTGTGGYEQYF
cdr3_nt: TGTGCCAGCAGCCGGACCGGGACAGGGGGCTACGAGCAGTACTTC

v_call: TRBV2
cdr3_length: 15
clone_size: NA
j_call: TRBJ2-2
d_call: TRBD2
cdr3_aa: CASSVGGANTGELFF
cdr3_nt: TGTGCCAGCAGTGTTGGGGGGGCGAACACCGGGGAGCTGTTTTTT

v_call: TRBV7-2
cdr3_length: 15
clone_size: few
j_call: TRBJ2-5
d_call: TRBD2
cdr3_aa: CASSFTAGGGETQYF
cdr3_nt: TGTGCCAGCAGCTTCACAGCGGGGGGAGGTGAGACCCAGTACTTC

v_call: TRBV19
cdr3_length: 15
clone_size: NA
j_call: TRBJ1-5
d_call: NA
cdr3_aa: CASSIQGDSNQPQHF
cdr3_nt: TGTGCCAGTAGTATACAAGGGGATAGCAATCAGCCCCAGCATTTT

v_call: TRBV29-1
cdr3_length: 13
clone_size: NA
j_call: TRBJ2-7
d_call: NA
cdr3_aa: CSVQGIKSYEQYF
cdr3_nt: TGCAGCGTGCAGGGGATTAAATCCTACGAGCAGTACTTC

v_call: TRBV2
cdr3_length: 14
clone_size: NA
j_call: TRBJ2-3
d_call: NA
cdr3_aa: CASKLVASGDTQYF
cdr3_nt: TGTGCCAGCAAATTAGTGGCTAGTGGAGATACGCAGTATTTT

v_call: TRBV28
cdr3_length: 14
clone_size: NA
j_call: TRBJ1-2
d_call: NA
cdr3_aa: CASSPGVIYYGYTF
cdr3_nt: TGTGCCAGCAGTCCAGGTGTAATTTACTATGGCTACACCTTC

v_call: TRBV28
cdr3_length: 14
clone_size: NA
j_call: TRBJ1-5
d_call: NA
cdr3_aa: CASRGRGGNQPQHF
cdr3_nt: TGTGCCAGCAGGGGAAGGGGTGGCAATCAGCCCCAGCATTTT

v_call: TRBV5-8
cdr3_length: 13
clone_size: NA
j_call: TRBJ1-2
d_call: NA
cdr3_aa: CASSLSYRDGYTF
cdr3_nt: TGTGCCAGCAGCTTGAGCTATCGGGATGGCTACACCTTC

v_call: TRBV28
cdr3_length: 16
clone_size: once
j_call: TRBJ1-2
d_call: NA
cdr3_aa: CASSFPRGTVTYGYTF
cdr3_nt: TGTGCCAGCAGTTTTCCGCGGGGGACGGTTACCTATGGCTACACCTTC

v_call: TRBV29-1
cdr3_length: 13
clone_size: few
j_call: TRBJ2-5
d_call: NA
cdr3_aa: CSVVYLHGETQYF
cdr3_nt: TGCAGCGTTGTTTACCTCCACGGTGAGACCCAGTACTTC

v_call: TRBV27
cdr3_length: 16
clone_size: NA
j_call: TRBJ2-5
d_call: NA
cdr3_aa: CASRKNAGAGEETQYF
cdr3_nt: TGTGCCAGCCGAAAAAATGCAGGAGCAGGGGAAGAGACCCAGTACTTC

v_call: TRBV5-6
cdr3_length: 14
clone_size: NA
j_call: TRBJ1-2
d_call: TRBD1
cdr3_aa: CASSSRGQIYGYTF
cdr3_nt: TGTGCCAGCAGCTCCAGGGGGCAGATCTATGGCTACACCTTC

v_call: TRBV4-1
cdr3_length: 15
clone_size: NA
j_call: TRBJ2-5
d_call: NA
cdr3_aa: CASSQEQGRVETQYF
cdr3_nt: TGCGCCAGCAGCCAAGAGCAGGGTAGGGTCGAGACCCAGTACTTC

v_call: TRBV6-1
cdr3_length: 14
clone_size: NA
j_call: TRBJ1-5
d_call: NA
cdr3_aa: CASSEIHSNQPQHF
cdr3_nt: TGTGCCAGCAGTGAAATACATAGCAATCAGCCCCAGCATTTT

v_call: TRBV4-3
cdr3_length: 16
clone_size: NA
j_call: TRBJ2-1
d_call: NA
cdr3_aa: CASSQAERLSYNEQFF
cdr3_nt: TGCGCCAGCAGCCAAGCTGAGCGATTGTCCTACAATGAGCAGTTCTTC

v_call: TRBV7-8
cdr3_length: 14
clone_size: NA
j_call: TRBJ2-5
d_call: NA
cdr3_aa: CASSITGFGETQYF
cdr3_nt: TGTGCCAGCAGCATCACAGGGTTTGGGGAGACCCAGTACTTC

v_call: TRBV9
cdr3_length: 15
clone_size: NA
j_call: TRBJ2-7
d_call: TRBD2
cdr3_aa: CASSPSTSGGREQYF
cdr3_nt: TGTGCCAGCAGCCCATCGACTAGCGGGGGTCGCGAGCAGTACTTC

v_call: TRBV7-2
cdr3_length: 16
clone_size: once
j_call: TRBJ1-5
d_call: NA
cdr3_aa: CASSSDFPYSNQPQHF
cdr3_nt: TGTGCCAGCAGCTCGGACTTTCCCTATAGCAATCAGCCCCAGCATTTT

v_call: TRBV7-9
cdr3_length: 17
clone_size: NA
j_call: TRBJ2-7
d_call: TRBD1
cdr3_aa: CASSPFRQGGKTYEQYF
cdr3_nt: TGTGCCAGCAGCCCATTCAGACAGGGGGGAAAGACCTACGAGCAGTACTTC

v_call: TRBV28
cdr3_length: 13
clone_size: NA
j_call: TRBJ2-7
d_call: NA
cdr3_aa: CASSPTGGHEQYF
cdr3_nt: TGTGCCAGCAGTCCAACCGGCGGCCACGAGCAGTACTTC

v_call: TRBV5-1
cdr3_length: 14
clone_size: once
j_call: TRBJ1-5
d_call: TRBD1
cdr3_aa: CASSSGQDNQPQHF
cdr3_nt: TGCGCCAGCAGCTCGGGACAGGACAATCAGCCCCAGCATTTT

v_call: TRBV5-6
cdr3_length: 17
clone_size: NA
j_call: TRBJ1-5
d_call: TRBD1
cdr3_aa: CASSLGPGTGGLQPQHF
cdr3_nt: TGTGCCAGCAGCTTGGGGCCCGGGACAGGGGGCCTTCAGCCCCAGCATTTT

v_call: TRBV5-6
cdr3_length: 13
clone_size: NA
j_call: TRBJ2-7
d_call: NA
cdr3_aa: CASSLQQAREQYF
cdr3_nt: TGTGCCAGCAGTCTCCAACAAGCGCGGGAGCAGTACTTC